This TCR beta chain was documented in a study of blood T cell repertoires in COVID-19 (dated by TCRdb to about 2020). General notes on the study: The collaborator samples originated in the United States, Italy and Spain and spanned the acute and convalescent phases of COVID-19. Where available, HLA class I and class II types were taken from metadata supplied by the sample provider and were not determined by assay-based typing. The prospective study material was composed of cDNA or gDNA derived from T cells, B-cell-depleted T cells, or PBMCs. Subjects who had been exposed to COVID-19, were actively infected with it, or had recovered from it provided the deeply sampled blood TCRbeta repertoires that made up the dataset. A freely available public database, intended as a resource for researchers studying the immune response to SARS-CoV-2, is where the repertoires were released. The sample metadata nearly always contained a de-identified subject ID, COVID-19 status, age in years and sex. Samples were obtained from the ongoing ImmuneRACE study (first 160 participants) and from some 1,300 subjects provided by 6 global collaborators.

About this clone: What this receptor recognizes is not known. There are no base qualities to consult, and no much larger clone falls within one base.

Broad study findings and their caveats: The amount of clinical and demographic metadata varied by source and participant and was provided uncurated.

The CDR3 starts with the cysteine, ends with the valine, and has 13 residues. The only DNA kept is the CDR3, 39 bases in frame from the first base. The immunoSEQ Assay, a bias-controlled multiplex PCR, was used to amplify TCRbeta CDR3 regions from genomic DNA. In the original analysis: The number of nucleated cells in each sample was estimated from the amplification of reference gene primers within the assay. To quantify the absolute abundance of each unique TCRbeta CDR3 rearrangement, sequence reads were collapsed and filtered. Productive Simpson clonality was computed per sample as the square root of Simpson's diversity index over productive rearrangements. In TCRdb, the immuneACCESS table is reduced to in-frame sequences with V and J assigned. These tables do not hold every clone; where another copy was compared, an unresolved V gene accounts for under half, and the others remain unexplained. V and J calls and clone size are those listed in that table; D and trimming were worked out from the DNA. This sample comprises roughly 230,000 clones, roughly 87% of them detected only once. About 4.5% of the sample is in the top ten clones.

A second Seattle source provided samples from volunteer blood donors who had recovered from COVID-19. The collaborating institutions used their own protocols to collect whole blood in K2EDTA tubes. For TCRbeta analysis, collaborator samples were shipped as frozen whole blood, as isolated PBMCs, or as DNA extracted from either sample type. Sequenced input: peripheral blood. This sequence originates from a woman aged 40 to 50 who had recovered from COVID-19. Rearrangement joined TRBV21-1 to TRBJ2-7; the listed D gene, TRBD1, was not tested against the DNA. TRBV21-1 is flagged as a pseudogene. The DNA is TGTGCCAGCAGCAAAACAGGGTCGGAAGAGCAGTACGTC. It specifies CASSKTGSEEQYV.